This T cell receptor beta chain was recorded in a study of OX40 agonist ivuxolimab in advanced cancers. Study summary: Cancers in dose escalation were hepatocellular, melanoma, renal cell and head and neck. Patients achieving partial responses numbered three: one hepatocellular carcinoma case and two cutaneous melanoma cases.

Generated by immunoSEQ multiplex PCR, the TCRdb table keeps only in-frame clones and is missing some. This table holds about 22,000 clones, roughly nine tenths found once. Details on this clone: Its matching antigen is unknown.

Study-level results: In CD8+ T cells, expanded clones were on average more numerous than in CD4+.

This CDR3 has 18 residues. Germline CDR1 is SGHTA and CDR2 is FQGNSA. The trim removed 3 bases at V and 6 bases at J, leaving 13 bases unmatched. This clonotype originated in an adult with an advanced solid tumor such as melanoma, head and neck, liver or kidney cancer. The sample in question was CD4+ or CD8+ T cells sorted from blood, obtained in a trial of the OX40 agonist ivuxolimab. J is TRBJ2-3 and V is TRBV7-2; 12 bases agree with TRBD1. Here the CDR3 reads CASSFRDRGLAGADTQYF. CDR3 nucleotides: TGTGCCAGCAGCTTCCGGGACAGGGGGCTTGCGGGAGCCGATACGCAGTATTTT.